The 19 T cell receptor beta chains below were found in one sample sequenced in a study of neurological immune-mediated disorders. Each CDR3 protein gets one entry after TCRdb re-called the 5' RACE reads with MiXCR. The table lists fewer than 85,000 distinct CDR3 sequences, 17% of them singletons, with 15% in the top ten. Material: PBMCs. These receptors all come from a woman in her forties in good health.

This clonotype was detected ten times or more. V and J are TRBV7-2 and TRBJ1-6; D may be TRBD1 (5 bases). Trimming removed 1 base from V and 0 bases from J, with 13 bases in between. CDR3 length: 18 residues. Germline V gene lookup returns CDR1 SGHTA and CDR2 FQGNSA. CDR3 residues: CASSLGGGGRSYNSPLHF. The CDR3 region has the DNA TGTGCCAGCAGCTTAGGGGGCGGGGGACGCTCCTATAATTCACCCCTCCACTTT.

This clonotype has a count of ten or more. The rearrangement joins TRBV3-1 to TRBJ1-2; TRBD1 matches at 7 bases. J lost 2 bases, V lost 4 bases, and 1 base had no gene match. The CDR3 is 13 residues long. Per the germline V gene, CDR1 is LGHDT and CDR2 is YNNKEL (reference sequence). CDR3 in amino acids: CASSPDRNYGYTF. In DNA, the CDR3 is TGTGCCAGCAGCCCGGACAGGAACTATGGCTACACCTTC.

This clonotype has a count of ten or more. J is TRBJ1-6 and V is TRBV4-3; D might be TRBD1 (5 bases). This CDR3 comprises 13 residues. Germline V gives CDR1 LGHNA, CDR2 YSLEER. V was trimmed by 4 bases and J by 6 bases, leaving 7 bases between them. In DNA, the CDR3 is TGCGCCAGCAGCCTCAGGGCTAATTCACCCCTCCACTTT. Amino acid sequence: CASSLRANSPLHF.

By sample fraction, this clonotype is medium-sized. CDR3 sequence reads: CASSFTSGAYNEQFF. The DNA for the CDR3 is TGTGCCAGCAGTTTCACTAGCGGGGCATACAATGAGCAGTTCTTC. The rearrangement links TRBV27 to TRBJ2-1, with 10 bases aligning to TRBD2. The length of the CDR3 is 15 residues. Germline values: CDR1 MNHEY, CDR2 SMNVEV (reference sequence). V was pared by 3 bases and J by 4 bases, with 3 bases of the junction left unmatched.

This clonotype was observed many times. The chain couples TRBV6-2 or TRBV6-3 to TRBJ2-7; 12 bases map to TRBD2. J lost 3 bases, V lost 6 bases, and 3 bases had no gene match. Looked up from germline, CDR1 is MNHEY and CDR2 is SVGEGT. The CDR3 consists of 14 residues. Here the CDR3 DNA reads TGTGCCAGCAGCGGACTAGCGGGGAACTACGAGCAGTACGTC. Its protein product is CASSGLAGNYEQYV.

This clonotype was observed many times. The chain employs TRBV15 and TRBJ1-1; 7 bases match TRBD1. The CDR3 covers 13 residues. Germline-derived CDR1 and CDR2 are LNHNV and YYDKDF (reference sequence). Unmatched junction bases numbered 4, after V lost 0 bases and J lost 9 bases. DNA for the CDR3: TGTGCCACCAGCAGAGAAGGGGGCACCAAAGCTTTCTTT. Its translation: CATSREGGTKAFF.

This chain uses TRBV12-3 or TRBV12-4 with TRBJ2-5; perhaps TRBD1 as D (5 bases). V was cut by 3 bases and J by 6 bases, with 14 bases left in between. CDR3 length: 14 amino acids. The CDR3 region has the DNA TGTGCCAGCAGTTTCAGTGAAGGGGAACAGACCCAGTACTTC. Protein product: CASSFSEGEQTQYF.

This clonotype has at least ten counts. The rearrangement uses TRBV10-3 and TRBJ1-2; 7 nucleotides match TRBD1. The junction had 5 bases not matched to a gene; V was cut back by 0 bases and J by 4 bases. CDR3 length: 15 residues. The germline gives CDR1 ENHRY, CDR2 SYGVKD. CDR3: CAISESRTGGYGYTF. For the CDR3, the DNA is TGTGCCATCAGTGAGTCAAGGACAGGCGGCTATGGCTACACCTTC.

This clonotype was recorded at least ten times. The rearrangement joins TRBV20-1 to TRBJ2-3; D is possibly TRBD2 (6 bases). This CDR3 spans 14 amino acids. Germline CDR1 reads DFQATT; CDR2 reads SNEGSKA (reference sequence). Trimming took off 5 bases at V and 5 bases at J, with 17 bases between the two ends. CDR3 sequence: CSASPGLDGDTQYF. CDR3 sequence (DNA): TGCAGTGCTTCGCCGGGACTGGATGGAGATACGCAGTATTTT.

This clonotype was seen at least ten times. This chain links TRBV5-5 with TRBJ2-4, with D possibly TRBD2 on 6 matching bases. V lost 0 bases to trimming and J lost 0 bases, with 16 bases between them. The CDR3 loop spans 18 amino acids. Germline V lookup: CDR1 SGHKS, CDR2 YYEKEE (reference sequence). This CDR3 reads CASSLDIGWDLAKNIQYF. CDR3 DNA sequence: TGTGCCAGCAGCTTGGATATCGGGTGGGACTTAGCCAAAAACATTCAGTACTTC.

This clonotype was found many times. The V gene is TRBV29-1, the J gene TRBJ1-1; TRBD1 is a possible D gene (5 bases). From germline, CDR1 is SQVTM and CDR2 ANQGSEA. V was pared by 0 bases and J by 1 base, with 9 bases between. CDR3 size: 14 residues. The CDR3 here is CSVEDHGGNTEAFF. CDR3 bases: TGCAGCGTTGAAGATCATGGGGGGAACACTGAAGCTTTCTTT.

In its sample, this clonotype was seen once. This chain uses TRBV29-1 with TRBJ1-2; 8 bases agree with TRBD1. The junction had 11 bases not matched to a gene; V was cut back by 6 bases and J by 8 bases. This CDR3 is 13 amino acids long. Looked up from germline, CDR1 is SQVTM and CDR2 is ANQGSEA. The CDR3 DNA is TGCAGCGTAGTCGGACAGGGTCCTCGGGGCTACACCTTC. This encodes CSVVGQGPRGYTF.

This clonotype was recorded at least ten times. The chain combines TRBV5-1 with TRBJ2-5; D tentatively fits TRBD1 or TRBD2 (6 bases each). Trimming pared 4 bases from V and 4 bases from J, leaving 17 bases between. The length of the CDR3 is 15 residues. From germline, CDR1 is SGHRS and CDR2 YFSETQ. CDR3 sequence reads: CASSPTLGGTETQYF. DNA for the CDR3: TGCGCCAGCAGCCCTACTCTGGGGGGCACAGAGACCCAGTACTTC.

This clonotype came up many times. The V and J genes are TRBV7-2 and TRBJ2-3; D might be TRBD2 (6 bases). The CDR3 spans 14 residues. The V end lost 1 base, the J end lost 3 bases, and 8 bases lay between the germline ends. Germline V gene sequence: CDR1 SGHTA, CDR2 FQGNSA. The CDR3 DNA reads as TGTGCCAGCAGCTTAGAGCGGGTAACAGATACGCAGTATTTT. Translation gives CASSLERVTDTQYF.

This chain connects TRBV24-1 to TRBJ2-3; TRBD2 agrees at 13 bases. V lost 4 bases, J lost 3 bases, and 9 bases stayed unmatched. The length of the CDR3 is 18 residues. Germline assignment: CDR1 KGHDR and CDR2 SFDVKD. The CDR3: CATSDRSPTSGGTDTQYF. CDR3 DNA sequence: TGTGCCACCAGTGACCGATCTCCGACTAGCGGGGGGACAGATACGCAGTATTTT.

J is TRBJ1-1 and V is TRBV7-3, with a tentative D call TRBD1 (5 bases). The V gene lost 0 bases and the J gene lost 4 bases, with 12 bases spanning the gap. The V gene's germline CDR1 is SGHTA and CDR2 FQGTGA. This CDR3 has 15 residues. CDR3 amino acids: CASSLTGAGSTEAFF. The DNA of the CDR3 is TGTGCCAGCAGCTTAACCGGGGCGGGGAGCACTGAAGCTTTCTTT.

This clonotype was counted at least ten times. At one end the junction does not follow the germline gene, possibly because of a read error. The V call is TRBV10-3, the J call TRBJ1-1; 9 nucleotides agree with TRBD1. In germline, CDR1 is ENHRY, CDR2 SYGVKD. The CDR3 is 12 amino acids. CDR3 sequence (DNA): TGTGCCACCCTAAATCCTACAGGGGGCATCGCCTTT. It is translated as CATLNPTGGIAF.

The J gene is TRBJ1-5, the V gene TRBV6-6, with D possibly TRBD1 on 5 matching bases. V was pared by 6 bases and J by 1 base, with 7 bases between. The CDR3 runs 13 residues. CDR1 and CDR2 from the germline V gene are MNHNY and SVGAGI (reference sequence). For the CDR3, the DNA is TGTGCCAGCAGAGCAGGGAGCAATCAGCCCCAGCATTTT. Its translation is CASRAGSNQPQHF.

The V and J genes are TRBV6-6 and TRBJ2-3, with a tentative D call TRBD1 (5 bases). The ends were cut back, 8 bases at V and 10 bases at J, with 19 bases in the middle. The V gene's germline CDR1 is MNHNY and CDR2 SVGAGI (reference sequence). This CDR3 region has 13 residues. The CDR3 DNA follows: TGTGCCAGCGTGGCAGGGAAGACCTACGCGCAGTATTTT. Its translation is CASVAGKTYAQYF.